This T cell receptor (beta chain) originates from a study of T-cell memory formation after mild COVID-19. TCRdb reanalysed the 5' RACE reads using MiXCR and keeps one entry per CDR3 protein. This table holds 25,000 or so distinct CDR3 sequences, less than 7.5% found once. This clonotype is medium-sized by share. No antigen is known for it. Findings of the study overall: There was a balanced CD4/CD8 profile in clones contracting day 15 to 85, and later expanders leaned CD4+.

Sequencing used PBMCs or a T cell subset sorted from them (not recorded which). The receptor comes from an adult woman who had mild COVID-19 (a few samples of this study predate the infection). Cell type and time point are not known.

This CDR3 reads CASHYGGRSNQPQHF. In DNA, the CDR3 is TGTGCCAGCCATTACGGGGGACGAAGCAATCAGCCCCAGCATTTT. The gene calls are TRBV7-8 and TRBJ1-5; possibly TRBD1 for D (5 bases). CDR1 and CDR2 (germline): SGHVS, FQNEAQ. V lost 8 bases and J 1 base, leaving 15 bases between the germline ends. The CDR3 is made up of 15 amino acids.